This T cell receptor beta chain was sequenced in a study of glioma-infiltrating T cells. Using RNA template, CDR3s of TCR alpha and beta were amplified with iRepertoire arm-PCR. Input was roughly 100-450 ng of tissue mRNA or PBMC total RNA. TCRdb re-called the multiplex PCR reads with MiXCR, one entry per CDR3 protein. The top ten clones hold 12% of a sample with 300,000 to 450,000 distinct CDR3 sequences, approximately 42% of them seen once. This clonotype was observed a handful of times. This sequence originates from a human donor with low-grade glioma or glioblastoma, undergoing nonglioma brain surgery, or in good health (not recorded which). The sample was glioma tissue, nonneoplastic brain tissue, or PBMCs (not recorded which).

The CDR3 DNA reads TGCAGTGCTAGAGATCTAGGGAGGGGCGGTCCCCCGAGAGAGACCCAGTACTTC. Translating it yields CSARDLGRGGPPRETQYF. The chain carries TRBV20-1 and TRBJ2-5, with TRBD2 matching over 7 bases. Germline CDR1 DFQATT, CDR2 SNEGSKA (reference sequence). CDR3 size: 18 residues. V was pared by 0 bases and J by 4 bases, with 17 bases of the junction left unmatched.